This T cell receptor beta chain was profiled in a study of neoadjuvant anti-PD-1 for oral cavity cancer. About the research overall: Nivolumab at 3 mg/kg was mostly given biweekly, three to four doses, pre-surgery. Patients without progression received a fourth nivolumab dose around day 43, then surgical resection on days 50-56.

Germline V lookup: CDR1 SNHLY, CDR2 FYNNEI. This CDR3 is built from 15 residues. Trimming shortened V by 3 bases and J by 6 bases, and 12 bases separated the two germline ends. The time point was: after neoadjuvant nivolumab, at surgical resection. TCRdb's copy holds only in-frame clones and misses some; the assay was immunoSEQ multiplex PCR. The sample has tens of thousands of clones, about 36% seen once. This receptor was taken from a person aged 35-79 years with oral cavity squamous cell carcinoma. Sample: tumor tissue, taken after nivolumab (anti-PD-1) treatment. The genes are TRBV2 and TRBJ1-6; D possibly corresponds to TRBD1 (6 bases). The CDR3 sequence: CASSDGGQLNSPLHF. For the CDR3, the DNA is TGTGCCAGCAGTGACGGGGGCCAACTTAATTCACCCCTCCACTTT.